This passage covers 15 T cell receptor beta chains from one sample sequenced in a study of shared clonotypes between healthy human individuals. Sequenced by immunoSEQ multiplex PCR; TCRdb stores in-frame clones only, minus some. The sample lists about 690,000 clones, 90% occurring once. Sequencing input: memory CD8+ T cells from PBMCs. Described subset: CD45RO+ cells pooled with CCR7-negative TemRA cells. The receptors stem from a man between 18 and 35 years old in good health. Some clones in this sample may be carry-over from other donors' samples.

CDR3 nucleotides: TGTGCCAGCAGCCCTATAAGCCGGAGCACAGATACGCAGTATTTT. Protein product: CASSPISRSTDTQYF. V is TRBV27 and J is TRBJ2-3; D unclear. The V gene's germline CDR1 is MNHEY and CDR2 SMNVEV (reference sequence). This CDR3 is built from 15 residues. V lost 6 bases, J lost 0 bases, and 13 bases lay in between.

The chain carries TRBV28 and TRBJ2-7; TRBD2 agrees at 12 bases. Germline V lookup: CDR1 MDHEN, CDR2 SYDVKM. With V trimmed by 4 bases and J by 7 bases, 20 bases remained unmatched. The CDR3 is 19 residues long. CDR3 nucleotide sequence: TGTGCCAGCAGTTACTTGACCCCGGCCCTAGCGGGAGGGCCCATAGAGCAGTACTTC. It yields the protein CASSYLTPALAGGPIEQYF.

This clone was seen once. The CDR3 region is CASTRGDNEQFF. The DNA for the CDR3 is TGTGCCAGCACCAGGGGAGACAATGAGCAGTTCTTC. This sequence joins TRBV6-5 and TRBJ2-1, with TRBD1 as a possible D gene (6 bases). Germline V gene data show CDR1 as MNHEY and CDR2 as SVGAGI. The CDR3 spans 12 residues. The V end was cut by 7 bases, the J end by 5 bases, with 9 bases between.

This clone was counted ten times or more. The J gene is TRBJ2-3, the V gene TRBV6-4, with 8 nucleotides matching TRBD2. Germline-derived CDR1 and CDR2 are MRHNA and SNTAGT. The CDR3 spans 15 residues. J lost 0 bases, V lost 4 bases, and 3 bases had no gene match. The CDR3 nucleotides read TGTGCCAGCAGTGTCTCTAGCGGGAGCACAGATACGCAGTATTTT. The encoded protein is CASSVSSGSTDTQYF.

This chain joins TRBV7-9 and TRBJ2-7; the D is unclear. This CDR3 has 12 amino acids. Trimming cost V 3 bases and J 7 bases, with 10 bases left between them. Looked up from germline, CDR1 is SEHNR and CDR2 is FQNEAQ (reference sequence). The CDR3 is CASSLLTTEQYF. CDR3 coding DNA: TGTGCCAGCAGCTTGTTAACTACTGAGCAGTACTTC.

The J gene is TRBJ1-2, the V gene TRBV27; TRBD1 matches 7 bases. CDR3 length equals 13 residues. The J segment lost 8 bases and the V segment lost 5 bases, leaving 8 bases of the junction unmatched. Germline V gives CDR1 MNHEY, CDR2 SMNVEV (reference sequence). The CDR3 DNA sequence: TGTGCCAGCAGTCCCGAGACAGGGCCCGGCTACACCTTC. It specifies CASSPETGPGYTF.

With respect to this clone: The sample carries other DNA sequences with the same CDR3. The chain has TRBV9 and TRBJ2-7; D is ambiguous. The length of the CDR3 is 13 residues. V was shortened by 0 bases and J by 0 bases, with 4 bases between the two germline ends. CDR1 and CDR2 from the germline V gene are SGDLS and YYNGEE. The CDR3 nucleotides are TGTGCCAGCAGCGTAGGGATCTCCTACGAGCAGTACTTC. Residues: CASSVGISYEQYF.

V usage is TRBV4-1 and J usage is TRBJ2-1; D may be TRBD2 (6 bases). The CDR3 runs 15 residues. Trimming stripped 1 base from V and 8 bases from J, with 15 bases between. CDR1 and CDR2 (germline): MGHRA, YSYEKL. The CDR3 here is CASSQGPLGEDEQFF. The CDR3, as DNA: TGCGCCAGCAGCCAAGGCCCCCTGGGGGAGGATGAGCAGTTCTTC.

Points on this clone: The identical CDR3 is also encoded by other nucleotide sequences in the sample. The chain couples TRBV7-9 to TRBJ2-7; 8 nucleotides agree with TRBD2. Germline V lookup: CDR1 SEHNR, CDR2 FQNEAQ (reference sequence). This CDR3 is 14 amino acids long. V was clipped by 5 bases and J by 1 base; unmatched bases: 4. The CDR3 protein is CASSPGGRSYEQYF. CDR3 nucleotides: TGTGCCAGCAGCCCCGGCGGGAGGTCCTACGAGCAGTACTTC.

The chain combines TRBV14 with TRBJ2-1, with D perhaps TRBD1 (6 bases). This CDR3 is built from 15 residues. Germline V gives CDR1 SGHDN, CDR2 FVKESK. Trimming cost V 0 bases and J 9 bases, with 15 bases left between them. The CDR3 loop reads CASSQERYRAVEQFF. DNA of the CDR3: TGTGCCAGCAGCCAAGAGAGGTACAGGGCGGTTGAGCAGTTCTTC. Full variable domain (missing parts from reference TRBV14 and TRBJ2-1): EAGVTQFPSHSVIEKGQTVTLRCDPISGHDNLYWYRRVMGKEIKFLLHFVKESKQDESGMPNNRFLAERTGGTYSTLKVQPAELEDSGVYFCASSQERYRAVEQFFGPGTRLTVL.

This chain uses TRBV5-1 with TRBJ2-5; a possible D gene is TRBD2 (6 bases). The CDR3 sequence is 14 residues long. V gave up 4 bases and J gave up 5 bases, with 15 bases separating them. Germline V CDR1 and CDR2: SGHRS, YFSETQ. The CDR3 bases are TGCGCCAGCAGCCCGACTAGGCCTCTGGAGACCCAGTACTTC. Translating gives CASSPTRPLETQYF.

This chain joins TRBV28 and TRBJ1-2, with TRBD1 matching 7 bases. The CDR3 is 13 amino acids. V dropped 5 bases and J dropped 8; count of bases not matched to a gene: 8. Germline CDR1 reads MDHEN; CDR2 reads SYDVKM. The CDR3 loop reads CASSGVQGWGYTF. The CDR3 DNA follows: TGTGCCAGCAGTGGGGTACAGGGGTGGGGCTACACCTTC.

The chain joins TRBV27 to TRBJ1-1; D is undetermined. Trimming removed 0 bases from V and 3 bases from J, with 8 bases in between. The CDR3 consists of 14 residues. The germline V gene has CDR1 MNHEY and CDR2 SMNVEV (reference sequence). The CDR3 loop reads CASSLSGTYTEAFF. Here the CDR3 DNA reads TGTGCCAGCAGTTTATCGGGCACTTACACTGAAGCTTTCTTT.

The rearrangement links TRBV10-3 to TRBJ2-3; 16 bases fit TRBD2. The germline V gene encodes CDR1 ENHRY and CDR2 SYGVKD. The CDR3 loop spans 19 amino acids. Trimming took 3 bases from V and 0 from J; bases not matched to a gene: 6. This chain's CDR3 is CAISDPGTSGRASTDTQYF. For the CDR3, the DNA is TGTGCCATCAGTGACCCCGGGACTAGCGGGAGGGCTAGCACAGATACGCAGTATTTT.

The V and J genes are TRBV9 and TRBJ1-2; 11 bases are a match to TRBD1. Unmatched junction bases numbered 8, after V lost 4 bases and J lost 3 bases. Germline values: CDR1 SGDLS, CDR2 YYNGEE. The CDR3 runs to 16 residues. The CDR3 coding sequence is TGTGCCAGCAGCACGCCGCGGGGACAGGGGGACTATGGCTACACCTTC. Its translation is CASSTPRGQGDYGYTF.